Listed below are T cell receptor beta chains from one sample, sequenced in a study of T cells in tuberculosis. Clones were read by immunoSEQ multiplex PCR, and TCRdb kept only the in-frame ones, dropping some. The profile shows 25,000 to 35,000 clones, 95% to 96% of them singletons. The sequenced material came from PBMCs. These receptors were collected from a donor aged 10-29 years with latent tuberculosis or without tuberculosis infection. CDR3s include the opening cysteine and the closing phenylalanine or tryptophan.

v_call	cdr3_aa
TRBV9	CASSSGQGPYGYTF
TRBV27	CASKDINTEAFF
TRBV27	CASSSSTAYEQYF
TRBV16	CASSPTPGQGADRAAGELFF
TRBV5-1	CASSRTGRNTGELFF
TRBV5-4	CASSLSGGRTDTQYF
TRBV6-1	CASRYHGTGNTEAFF
TRBV30	CAWREASTDTQYF
TRBV14	CASSQEQGAEKLFF
TRBV23-1	CASSPTGGGSTGELFF
TRBV7-6	CASSFAGGAETQYF
TRBV10-3	CAISEGRQGYIQYF
TRBV6-5	CASSYLQGNTEAFF
TRBV25-1	CASSELNQGAGAFF
TRBV7-2	CASSLPGESPLHF
TRBV19	CASSIADIGHYGYTF
TRBV2	CASNGYNYNEQFF
TRBV7-3	CASSLEGGVGDYEQYF
TRBV19	CASSIGTSGEQYF
TRBV6-1	CATTGDQVGPQHF
TRBV9	CASSPVGVRGDTQYF
TRBV29-1	CSVVSGEGGYEQYF
TRBV19	CASSISKNTDTQYF
TRBV6-1	CASSEKRSLAGGNTGELFF
TRBV7-9	CASSLDEQIGAFF
TRBV29-1	CSAELEAPNYGYTF